The 14 T cell receptor beta chains presented below share a single source sample, sequenced in a study of OX40 agonist ivuxolimab in advanced cancers. The repertoire was sequenced with immunoSEQ multiplex PCR; TCRdb's copy has only in-frame clones and lacks some. The sample lists roughly 96,000 clones; about 84% were seen once. The material sequenced was CD4+ or CD8+ T cells sorted from blood, taken in a trial of the OX40 agonist ivuxolimab. All receptors come from an adult with an advanced solid tumor such as melanoma, head and neck, liver or kidney cancer.

A note on this clone: The sample carries other DNA sequences with the same CDR3. V and J are TRBV29-1 and TRBJ1-5, with D perhaps TRBD1 (6 bases). V lost 3 bases, J lost 3 bases, and 9 bases lay in between. Germline V gives CDR1 SQVTM, CDR2 ANQGSEA. CDR3 length equals 13 residues. This chain's CDR3 is CSVDQGPNQPQHF. CDR3 nucleotide sequence: TGCAGCGTTGATCAGGGGCCCAATCAGCCCCAGCATTTT. The full variable domain, its missing parts supplied by reference TRBV29-1 and TRBJ1-5, is SAVISQKPSRDICQRGTSLTIQCQVDSQVTMMFWYRQQPGQSLTLIATANQGSEATYESGFVIDKFPISRPNLTFSTLTVSNMSPEDSSIYLCSVDQGPNQPQHFGDGTRLSIL.

The CDR3 protein is CASSLGALADNEQFF. The CDR3 DNA sequence: TGTGCCAGCAGCTTAGGGGCCCTAGCGGACAATGAGCAGTTCTTC. The V call is TRBV7-9, the J call TRBJ2-1, with 7 bases identical to TRBD2. The CDR3 extends over 15 amino acids. Germline-derived CDR1 and CDR2 are SEHNR and FQNEAQ (reference sequence). The V and J ends lost 1 base and 5 bases, in that order; junction bases with no gene match: 5.

This rearrangement joins TRBV15 to TRBJ1-4; D is undetermined. The V gene's germline CDR1 is LNHNV and CDR2 YYDKDF (reference sequence). V gave up 1 base and J gave up 5 bases, with 5 bases separating them. The CDR3 totals 13 residues. The CDR3 nucleotides read TGTGCCACCAGCAGAGTAGGCAATGAAAAACTGTTTTTT. Amino acid sequence: CATSRVGNEKLFF.

The CDR3 DNA follows: TGTGCCAGCAGTTTAGTCGGACAGGGGTCCGAGCAGTACTTC. Its translation: CASSLVGQGSEQYF. The gene calls are TRBV27 and TRBJ2-7, with TRBD1 identical over 9 bases. The length of the CDR3 is 14 residues. Germline V gene data show CDR1 as MNHEY and CDR2 as SMNVEV (reference sequence). Germline trimming cut 2 bases from V and 6 bases from J; bases unmatched to any gene: 5.

The V and J genes are TRBV9 and TRBJ2-1; D possibly corresponds to TRBD1 (6 bases). Germline V lookup: CDR1 SGDLS, CDR2 YYNGEE. The CDR3 sequence is 13 residues long. Trimming removed 3 bases from V and 6 bases from J, with 10 bases in between. The chain's CDR3 is CASSAGVSNEQFF. The CDR3 DNA reads as TGTGCCAGCAGCGCAGGGGTAAGCAATGAGCAGTTCTTC. Combining the CDR3 with reference TRBV9 and TRBJ2-1 gives the whole variable domain DSGVTQTPKHLITATGQRVTLRCSPRSGDLSVYWYQQSLDQGLQFLIQYYNGEERAKGNILERFSAQQFPDLHSELNLSSLELGDSALYFCASSAGVSNEQFFGPGTRLTVL.

DNA for the CDR3: TGCAGCGTTGCCGCTAGCGGGAGGGCTGATGAGCAGTTCTTC. This sequence encodes CSVAASGRADEQFF. The chain couples TRBV29-1 to TRBJ2-1, with 12 nucleotides matching TRBD2. The CDR3 extends over 14 amino acids. V was pared by 4 bases and J by 8 bases, with 6 bases of the junction left unmatched. The germline V gene has CDR1 SQVTM and CDR2 ANQGSEA.

V is TRBV19 and J is TRBJ1-3; TRBD1 might be the D (5 bases). Per germline, CDR1 LNHDA and CDR2 SQIVND (reference sequence). The length of the CDR3 is 15 residues. V was trimmed by 5 bases and J by 4 bases, leaving 15 bases between them. The CDR3: CASSVREATGNTIYF. The CDR3 DNA is TGTGCCAGTAGTGTCAGGGAGGCTACCGGAAACACCATATATTTT.

The chain uses TRBV5-4 and TRBJ2-7; D is possibly TRBD1 or TRBD2 (6 bases each). The CDR3 is made up of 13 amino acids. The V gene's germline CDR1 is SGHNT and CDR2 YYREEE (reference sequence). V was trimmed by 2 bases and J by 5 bases, leaving 11 bases between them. The CDR3 reads CASSFSGAHEQYF. CDR3 nucleotide sequence: TGTGCCAGCAGCTTCTCGGGGGCCCACGAGCAGTACTTC.

This chain links TRBV9 with TRBJ2-1, with 8 positions matching TRBD2. After removal of 4 bases from V and 13 bases from J, the junction contained 7 bases not matched to a gene. Germline assignment: CDR1 SGDLS and CDR2 YYNGEE. This CDR3 is 12 amino acids long. CDR3 bases: TGTGCCAGCAGCCCAAGCGGGGGAGATCAGTTCTTC. Translation: CASSPSGGDQFF.

The rearrangement uses TRBV5-1 and TRBJ2-7, with TRBD1 matching 7 bases. The germline gives CDR1 SGHRS, CDR2 YFSETQ. Trimming cost V 5 bases and J 6 bases; bases outside gene matches: 5. The CDR3 contains 12 residues. In nucleotides, the CDR3 is TGCGCCAGCAGTACGGACAGGTCCGAGCAGTACTTC. Protein product: CASSTDRSEQYF.

This sequence joins TRBV18 and TRBJ2-3; D not certain. V lost 1 base and J lost 0, with 5 bases in between. Germline V gene lookup returns CDR1 KGHSH and CDR2 LQKENI. There are 14 residues in the CDR3. The DNA of the CDR3 is TGTGCCAGCTCACCACTAGCTAGCACAGATACGCAGTATTTT. Its translation: CASSPLASTDTQYF.

This rearrangement joins TRBV19 to TRBJ1-2; 12 nucleotides align to TRBD1. Germline CDR1 is LNHDA and CDR2 is SQIVND (reference sequence). The CDR3 spans 17 residues. The trim removed 6 bases at V and 8 bases at J, leaving 16 bases unmatched. CDR3 nucleotide sequence: TGTGCCAGTAGCTCTGGTCCCGGGACAGGGGGCGCAGGGGGCTACACCTTC. Translating it yields CASSSGPGTGGAGGYTF.

As regards this clone: The same CDR3 arises from other DNA sequences in this sample as well. V and J are TRBV5-1 and TRBJ1-1; weak D call: TRBD1 (5 bases). This CDR3 spans 14 amino acids. With 0 bases removed from V and 1 base from J, the gap between germline ends came to 7 bases. Germline-derived CDR1 and CDR2 are SGHRS and YFSETQ. The CDR3 DNA follows: TGCGCCAGCAGCTTGGCCGGACAGAACACTGAAGCTTTCTTT. Translating gives CASSLAGQNTEAFF.

The chain is built from TRBV6-1 and TRBJ1-1; D might be TRBD1 (5 bases). Trimming removed 6 bases from V and 1 base from J, with 9 bases in between. The CDR3 runs to 13 residues. Germline V gene sequence: CDR1 MNHNS, CDR2 SASEGT. The CDR3 sequence: CASSDGGNTEAFF. The CDR3 DNA follows: TGTGCCAGCAGCGACGGGGGGAACACTGAAGCTTTCTTT.